A single sample is the source of the 18 T cell receptor beta chains below, sequenced in a study of a mutant IDH1 vaccine in newly diagnosed glioma. No antigens are known for them. Assay: immunoSEQ multiplex PCR; the TCRdb copy retains only in-frame clones and omits some. The sample contains tens of thousands of clones, 88% of which appear only once. Time point defined: week 35, safety follow-up. In every dose of vaccine, 300 ug of mutant IDH1 20-mer peptide was given alongside topical imiquimod. Specimen: PBMCs, collected from a glioma patient whose treatment included an IDH1 peptide vaccine. These receptors originate from a woman aged 40 to 50 with glioma.

As DNA, the CDR3 is TGTGCCAGCAGCTCCGGGACAGAGAATTCACCCCTCCACTTT. This encodes CASSSGTENSPLHF. V and J are TRBV13 and TRBJ1-6; the match to TRBD1 covers 7 bases. The CDR3 runs 14 residues. The ends lost 4 bases at V and 7 bases at J; junction bases unmatched: 4. Germline loops: CDR1 PRHDT, CDR2 FYEKMQ (reference sequence).

The chain is built from TRBV30 and TRBJ2-1; D is ambiguous. CDR1 and CDR2 from the germline V gene are GTSNPN and SVGIG (reference sequence). Between the trimmed V and J ends, which lost 5 bases and 7 bases, there was a span of 15 bases. The CDR3 is made up of 13 amino acids. The CDR3 loop is CAWEMTWGNEQFF. CDR3 sequence (DNA): TGTGCCTGGGAAATGACGTGGGGAAATGAGCAGTTCTTC.

J is TRBJ2-3 and V is TRBV6-5; 14 nucleotides match TRBD2. V was clipped by 8 bases and J by 5 bases; unmatched bases: 6. Germline V gene lookup returns CDR1 MNHEY and CDR2 SVGAGI. This CDR3 is 15 amino acids long. CDR3 region: CASGFGLAGGDTQYF. The CDR3 DNA reads as TGTGCCAGCGGATTTGGACTAGCGGGGGGAGATACGCAGTATTTT.

The CDR3 DNA reads TGTGCCAGCAGCTTGCGACTGGCTAGAGAGGGTCAGGTGAACACTGAAGCTTTCTTT. It codes for CASSLRLAREGQVNTEAFF. The chain joins TRBV7-9 to TRBJ1-1; D is undetermined. The CDR3 loop spans 19 amino acids. With 3 bases removed from V and 0 bases from J, the gap between germline ends came to 23 bases. CDR1 and CDR2 from the germline V gene are SEHNR and FQNEAQ (reference sequence). Based on the CDR3 plus reference TRBV7-9 and TRBJ1-1, the full variable domain is DTGVSQNPRHKITKRGQNVTFRCDPISEHNRLYWYRQTLGQGPEFLTYFQNEAQLEKSRLLSDRFSAERPKGSFSTLEIQRTEQGDSAMYLCASSLRLAREGQVNTEAFFGQGTRLTVV.

J is TRBJ1-4 and V is TRBV30; 10 bases match TRBD1. V was clipped by 2 bases and J by 7 bases; unmatched bases: 10. CDR3 length equals 16 residues. CDR1 GTSNPN and CDR2 SVGIG come from the germline V gene (reference sequence). CDR3 sequence (DNA): TGTGCCTGGAGTACCGGACAGGGGGGAGGTAGTGAAAAACTGTTTTTT. As protein: CAWSTGQGGGSEKLFF.

This clone has only one observation. This chain links TRBV11-3 with TRBJ2-5; 7 nucleotides line up with TRBD1. The J segment lost 11 bases and the V segment lost 2 bases, leaving 11 bases of the junction unmatched. CDR3 length equals 14 residues. Looked up from germline, CDR1 is SGHNT and CDR2 is YENEEA. The CDR3 reads CASSLRGIGQEQYF. CDR3 DNA sequence: TGTGCCAGCAGCTTAAGGGGGATAGGACAGGAGCAGTACTTC.

J is TRBJ2-7 and V is TRBV10-3; D is possibly TRBD2 (6 bases). CDR3 size: 13 residues. Germline V gene lookup returns CDR1 ENHRY and CDR2 SYGVKD. Trimming shortened V by 10 bases and J by 7 bases, and 20 bases separated the two germline ends. The CDR3 protein is CATGRRTGGEQYF. In DNA, the CDR3 is TGTGCCACTGGAAGGAGGACCGGAGGGGAGCAGTACTTC.

The chain uses TRBV29-1 and TRBJ1-3; 9 nucleotides align to TRBD1. This CDR3 has 15 amino acids. Germline V gene data show CDR1 as SQVTM and CDR2 as ANQGSEA. V shed 5 bases, J shed 0 bases, and the junction held 5 bases outside the gene matches. CDR3 in amino acids: CSVSPGQGSGNTIYF. CDR3 nucleotide sequence: TGCAGCGTTTCGCCGGGACAGGGCTCTGGAAACACCATATATTTT.

On this clone: One end of the junction varies from germline; a read error may be responsible. This rearrangement joins TRBV7-7 to TRBJ1-1; 7 bases are a match to TRBD1. There are 16 residues in the CDR3. The germline CDR1 and CDR2 sequences are SSHAT and FNYEAQ (reference sequence). Here the CDR3 reads CASSLGRGLTNTEAFF. The DNA of the CDR3 is TGTGCTAGCAGCTTGGGTAGGGGGCTTACGAACACTGAAGCTTTCTTT.

The genes are TRBV9 and TRBJ2-1, with a weak D call TRBD1 (7 bases). The V end lost 2 bases, the J end lost 3 bases, and 12 bases lay between the germline ends. The germline V gene has CDR1 SGDLS and CDR2 YYNGEE. The CDR3 is 15 amino acids. The CDR3 loop is CASSVGGQSYNEQFF. The CDR3 DNA is TGTGCCAGCAGCGTGGGGGGACAGAGCTACAATGAGCAGTTCTTC.

The sample holds one count of this clone. The J gene is TRBJ2-5, the V gene TRBV29-1; D unresolved. This CDR3 has 13 residues. CDR1 and CDR2 (germline): SQVTM, ANQGSEA. Trimming cost V 6 bases and J 2 bases, with 13 bases left between them. The CDR3 sequence is CSVRRQVQETQYF. CDR3 sequence (DNA): TGCAGCGTCCGAAGGCAGGTACAAGAGACCCAGTACTTC.

V usage is TRBV6-1 and J usage is TRBJ2-1; TRBD1 agrees at 10 bases. The germline V gene encodes CDR1 MNHNS and CDR2 SASEGT. J gave up 8 bases and V 6 bases, and 10 bases lay outside the gene matches. The length of the CDR3 is 15 residues. The CDR3 reads CASRAGTGAPYEQFF. The CDR3 DNA is TGTGCCAGCAGAGCCGGGACAGGGGCCCCTTATGAGCAGTTCTTC.

This rearrangement joins TRBV7-2 to TRBJ2-7; 9 nucleotides agree with TRBD1. The CDR3 covers 16 residues. Germline lookup yields CDR1 SGHTA and CDR2 FQGNSA. Unmatched junction bases numbered 8, after V lost 0 bases and J lost 5 bases. The CDR3 DNA reads as TGTGCCAGCAGCTTAGCCCCCGGGACAGGGCTAGACGAGCAGTACTTC. Its translation is CASSLAPGTGLDEQYF. Supplemented by reference TRBV7-2 and TRBJ2-7, the full variable domain reads GAGVSQSPSNKVTEKGKDVELRCDPISGHTALYWYRQSLGQGLEFLIYFQGNSAPDKSGLPSDRFSAERTGGSVSTLTIQRTQQEDSAVYLCASSLAPGTGLDEQYFGPGTRLTVT.

J is TRBJ1-2 and V is TRBV7-9; no reliable D call. The CDR3 loop spans 13 amino acids. V was shortened by 5 bases and J by 6 bases, with 13 bases between the two germline ends. Germline V gene lookup returns CDR1 SEHNR and CDR2 FQNEAQ (reference sequence). CDR3 bases: TGTGCCAGCAGCCCCCCACCCTGGGATGGCTACACCTTC. Translation: CASSPPPWDGYTF.

V gene TRBV18 combines with J gene TRBJ1-1; a possible D gene is TRBD1 (6 bases). Looked up from germline, CDR1 is KGHSH and CDR2 is LQKENI. Trimming took off 3 bases at V and 1 base at J, with 15 bases between the two ends. This CDR3 has 16 residues. The CDR3 here is CASSPYKQGPNTEAFF. CDR3 nucleotides: TGTGCCAGCTCACCCTACAAACAGGGACCGAACACTGAAGCTTTCTTT.

V is TRBV6-5 and J is TRBJ1-2; 7 nucleotides align to TRBD1. There are 15 residues in the CDR3. With V trimmed by 2 bases and J by 7 bases, 10 bases remained unmatched. In germline, CDR1 is MNHEY, CDR2 SVGAGI. This CDR3 reads CASSYNLGTAGGYTF. CDR3 nucleotides: TGTGCCAGCAGTTACAACCTTGGGACAGCGGGTGGCTACACCTTC.

This chain uses TRBV7-2 with TRBJ2-5, with 8 bases matching TRBD1. Germline trimming cut 5 bases from V and 5 bases from J; bases unmatched to any gene: 13. This CDR3 has 16 residues. Germline V gives CDR1 SGHTA, CDR2 FQGNSA. The DNA for the CDR3 is TGTGCCAGCAGCCAGGGGCTATTGGGACAGGCGGAGACCCAGTACTTC. Translation: CASSQGLLGQAETQYF. Based on the CDR3 plus reference TRBV7-2 and TRBJ2-5, the full variable domain is GAGVSQSPSNKVTEKGKDVELRCDPISGHTALYWYRQSLGQGLEFLIYFQGNSAPDKSGLPSDRFSAERTGGSVSTLTIQRTQQEDSAVYLCASSQGLLGQAETQYFGPGTRLLVL.

The J gene is TRBJ1-1, the V gene TRBV29-1; D remains ambiguous. The germline V gene has CDR1 SQVTM and CDR2 ANQGSEA. The CDR3 spans 11 residues. V shed 5 bases and J shed 1 base, with 5 bases lying between them. The chain's CDR3 is CSVLANTEAFF. Written as DNA, the CDR3 is TGCAGCGTTTTAGCGAACACTGAAGCTTTCTTT.